Below are 28 T cell receptor beta chains sequenced from a single sample in a study of glioma-infiltrating T cells after dendritic cell vaccination. As to time point: after dendritic cell vaccination, including at tumor progression/relapse. The repertoire was sequenced with immunoSEQ multiplex PCR; TCRdb's copy has only in-frame clones and lacks some. This table holds around 83,000 clones, around 85% found once. Specimen: blood, collected after dendritic cell vaccination. These receptors came from a human donor with glioblastoma.

The sample holds a few counts of this clone. This chain uses TRBV28 with TRBJ1-5; D uncertain. Germline loops: CDR1 MDHEN, CDR2 SYDVKM. V lost 2 bases and J 4 bases, leaving 9 bases between the germline ends. CDR3 length: 14 amino acids. The CDR3 loop reads CASSLVQSNQPQHF. Written as DNA, the CDR3 is TGTGCCAGCAGTTTAGTACAGTCTAATCAGCCCCAGCATTTT.

The chain couples TRBV5-1 to TRBJ2-7; a weak D match, TRBD1 (5 bases). Germline assignment: CDR1 SGHRS and CDR2 YFSETQ. This CDR3 region has 16 residues. The V and J ends lost 3 bases and 0 bases respectively, with 16 bases between them. This chain's CDR3 is CASSSPLSRASYEQYF. In nucleotides, the CDR3 is TGCGCCAGCAGCTCGCCTCTCAGCAGGGCCTCCTACGAGCAGTACTTC.

The rearrangement links TRBV18 to TRBJ1-5, with unresolved D. CDR1 is KGHSH, CDR2 LQKENI, per germline. V dropped 3 bases and J dropped 0 bases, with 9 bases sitting between them. This CDR3 contains 15 residues. CDR3 sequence reads: CASSPTVDSNQPQHF. The CDR3 coding sequence is TGTGCCAGCTCACCCACAGTAGATAGCAATCAGCCCCAGCATTTT.

The J gene is TRBJ2-7, the V gene TRBV29-1, with D perhaps TRBD2 (6 bases). Germline V gene lookup returns CDR1 SQVTM and CDR2 ANQGSEA. CDR3 length: 13 residues. The ends were cut back, 4 bases at V and 4 bases at J, with 14 bases in the middle. The CDR3 loop is CSVGAGNGYEQYF. CDR3 DNA sequence: TGCAGCGTTGGGGCGGGAAACGGGTACGAGCAGTACTTC.

The V gene is TRBV7-3, the J gene TRBJ1-5; D ambiguous. The CDR3 is 15 amino acids. Deletions cut 5 bases from V and 5 bases from J, with 16 bases between. Germline CDR1 SGHTA, CDR2 FQGTGA. The chain's CDR3 is CASSQNLGDYQPQHF. As DNA, the CDR3 is TGTGCCAGCAGCCAGAATCTGGGAGACTATCAGCCCCAGCATTTT.

The chain combines TRBV4-3 with TRBJ1-3, with D perhaps matching TRBD1 (5 bases). V was clipped by 0 bases and J by 0 bases, with 9 bases between them. Germline lookup yields CDR1 LGHNA and CDR2 YSLEER. CDR3 length equals 16 residues. Written as DNA, the CDR3 is TGCGCCAGCAGCCAAGATTGGGGGGGCTCTGGAAACACCATATATTTT. It is translated as CASSQDWGGSGNTIYF.

This chain uses TRBV6-5 with TRBJ2-7; 7 bases agree with TRBD2. The CDR3 has 14 amino acids. Germline V gene lookup returns CDR1 MNHEY and CDR2 SVGAGI. The V and J ends lost 6 bases and 3 bases, in that order; junction bases with no gene match: 8. The CDR3 loop is CASSQTPGGYEQYF. DNA for the CDR3: TGTGCCAGCAGCCAGACCCCGGGGGGCTACGAGCAGTACTTC.

V usage is TRBV18 and J usage is TRBJ1-5, with D possibly matching TRBD1 (5 bases). The ends were cut back, 2 bases at V and 1 base at J, with 9 bases in the middle. The germline V gene has CDR1 KGHSH and CDR2 LQKENI. The CDR3 sequence is 15 residues long. The CDR3 region is CASSPARASNQPQHF. As DNA, the CDR3 is TGTGCCAGCTCACCAGCCAGGGCGAGCAATCAGCCCCAGCATTTT.

This sequence joins TRBV5-6 and TRBJ2-3, with TRBD2 identical over 8 bases. Germline assignment: CDR1 SGHDT and CDR2 YYEEEE. There are 15 residues in the CDR3. V lost 0 bases and J lost 5; bases outside the gene matches: 5. The CDR3 loop reads CASSLVSGGVDTQYF. CDR3 DNA: TGTGCCAGCAGCTTGGTTTCGGGGGGGGTAGATACGCAGTATTTT.

The chain links TRBV15 to TRBJ1-5; no clear D. Germline lookup yields CDR1 LNHNV and CDR2 YYDKDF (reference sequence). The CDR3 has 16 residues. With 5 bases removed from V and 4 bases from J, the gap between germline ends came to 18 bases. This chain's CDR3 is CATSEGDLNLNQPQHF. CDR3 coding DNA: TGTGCCACCAGCGAGGGAGACCTCAATCTGAATCAGCCCCAGCATTTT.

The chain is built from TRBV4-1 and TRBJ2-4; tentatively, D is TRBD1 (6 bases). V was cut by 1 base and J by 6 bases, with 13 bases left in between. The CDR3 sequence is 15 residues long. Germline CDR1 reads MGHRA; CDR2 reads YSYEKL. The CDR3 DNA is TGCGCCAGCAGCCAAGGTCTTCAGGGGTCAAACATTCAGTACTTC. This sequence encodes CASSQGLQGSNIQYF.

Details on this clone: The junction shows a germline mismatch at one end, possibly a read error. This chain links TRBV13 with TRBJ1-6, with 7 bases aligning to TRBD1. The CDR3 consists of 15 residues. Germline lookup yields CDR1 PRHDT and CDR2 FYEKMQ (reference sequence). The CDR3 sequence is CASSLGTAPNSPLHF. The CDR3 region has the DNA TGTGCCAGCAGCCTAGGGACAGCCCCTAATTCACCCCTCCACTTT.

This chain links TRBV19 with TRBJ2-1; TRBD2 aligns across 8 bases. CDR1 LNHDA and CDR2 SQIVND come from the germline V gene (reference sequence). The CDR3 totals 15 residues. V dropped 7 bases and J dropped 5; count of bases not matched to a gene: 10. The CDR3 coding sequence is TGTGCCAGTACCTCGGGAGGGTGGAGTGACAATGAGCAGTTCTTC. This codes for CASTSGGWSDNEQFF.

The chain has TRBV18 and TRBJ1-2; maybe TRBD1 (6 bases). The CDR3 covers 16 residues. Trimming shortened V by 0 bases and J by 4 bases, and 15 bases separated the two germline ends. CDR1 KGHSH and CDR2 LQKENI come from the germline V gene. The CDR3: CASSPPTQQGFYGYTF. CDR3 nucleotide sequence: TGTGCCAGCTCACCACCGACTCAACAGGGATTCTATGGCTACACCTTC. Full variable domain (remainder filled in from reference TRBV18 and TRBJ1-2): NAGVMQNPRHLVRRRGQEARLRCSPMKGHSHVYWYRQLPEEGLKFMVYLQKENIIDESGMPKERFSAEFPKEGPSILRIQQVVRGDSAAYFCASSPPTQQGFYGYTFGSGTRLTVV.

The V and J genes are TRBV10-1 and TRBJ1-5; no clear D. The CDR3 runs to 11 residues. Per germline, CDR1 WNHNN and CDR2 SYGVQD (reference sequence). V lost 3 bases and J 14 bases, leaving 11 bases between the germline ends. The CDR3 is CASSDDNGKHF. The CDR3 DNA follows: TGCGCCAGCAGTGACGACAACGGGAAGCATTTT.

The chain is built from TRBV5-1 and TRBJ1-6; maybe TRBD1 (6 bases). This CDR3 region has 16 residues. Germline loops: CDR1 SGHRS, CDR2 YFSETQ. The V gene lost 2 bases and the J gene lost 7 bases, with 16 bases spanning the gap. The CDR3 nucleotides read TGCGCCAGCAGCTTATTCGAACAGGGAAAAAATTCACCCCTCCACTTT. The encoded protein is CASSLFEQGKNSPLHF.

The gene calls are TRBV27 and TRBJ2-7; 8 bases match TRBD1. Trimming took 3 bases from V and 2 from J; bases not matched to a gene: 3. In germline, CDR1 is MNHEY, CDR2 SMNVEV (reference sequence). The CDR3 sequence is 14 residues long. The chain's CDR3 is CASSFDRGPYEQYF. DNA of the CDR3: TGTGCCAGCAGTTTTGACAGGGGACCCTACGAGCAGTACTTC.

This chain uses TRBV6-5 with TRBJ2-6, with D possibly TRBD1 on 6 matching bases. V lost 8 bases to trimming and J lost 0 bases, with 11 bases between them. Germline lookup yields CDR1 MNHEY and CDR2 SVGAGI. The CDR3 covers 15 residues. CDR3 loop: CASRQGGSGANVLTF. DNA for the CDR3: TGTGCCAGCCGCCAAGGGGGCTCTGGGGCCAACGTCCTGACTTTC.

The chain couples TRBV27 to TRBJ2-5; a weak D match, TRBD1 (6 bases). The CDR3 consists of 17 residues. In germline, CDR1 is MNHEY, CDR2 SMNVEV (reference sequence). Trimming removed 2 bases at V and 2 bases at J, with 18 bases between. CDR3 sequence (DNA): TGTGCCAGCAGTTTAAGGCCCGGTACAGGGTGGCAAGAGACCCAGTACTTC. Its protein product is CASSLRPGTGWQETQYF.

The chain has TRBV5-6 and TRBJ2-2; 10 bases align to TRBD2. V lost 2 bases to trimming and J lost 4 bases; unmatched junction nucleotides: 2. The CDR3 loop spans 15 amino acids. CDR1 SGHDT and CDR2 YYEEEE come from the germline V gene. CDR3 protein: CASSFRTSGTGELFF. For the CDR3, the DNA is TGTGCCAGCAGCTTCCGGACTAGCGGCACCGGGGAGCTGTTTTTT. Using reference TRBV5-6 and TRBJ2-2 for the parts outside the CDR3, the full variable domain is DAGVTQSPTHLIKTRGQQVTLRCSPKSGHDTVSWYQQALGQGPQFIFQYYEEEERQRGNFPDRFSGHQFPNYSSELNVNALLLGDSALYLCASSFRTSGTGELFFGEGSRLTVL.

This chain connects TRBV10-3 to TRBJ1-1; 7 bases map to TRBD1. V gave up 6 bases and J gave up 1 base; unmatched junction bases: 5. The germline CDR1 and CDR2 sequences are ENHRY and SYGVKD. This CDR3 has 14 residues. The CDR3 DNA reads TGTGCCATCAGATCGGGACAGTCGAACACTGAAGCTTTCTTT. Translating it yields CAIRSGQSNTEAFF.

V gene TRBV2 combines with J gene TRBJ2-1; possibly TRBD1 for D (5 bases). V gave up 7 bases and J gave up 0 bases, with 16 bases separating them. Germline assignment: CDR1 SNHLY and CDR2 FYNNEI. This CDR3 region has 16 residues. The CDR3 nucleotides read TGTGCCAGCAAAGGGCCAGGGTCGAGCTCCTACAATGAGCAGTTCTTC. As protein: CASKGPGSSSYNEQFF.

The chain couples TRBV6-4 to TRBJ1-2; TRBD1 matches 10 bases. V shed 1 base and J 7 bases; nucleotides not matched to a gene: 3. The CDR3 spans 14 residues. Germline values: CDR1 MRHNA, CDR2 SNTAGT. CDR3 sequence: CASSDWDRGGGYTF. As DNA, the CDR3 is TGTGCCAGCAGTGACTGGGACAGGGGTGGTGGCTACACCTTC.

J is TRBJ1-2 and V is TRBV6-1; D is uncertain. CDR1 is MNHNS and CDR2 is SASEGT in the germline V gene. CDR3 length equals 13 residues. V was shortened by 2 bases and J by 4 bases, with 8 bases between the two germline ends. The DNA of the CDR3 is TGTGCCAGCAGTGAACAGACTATCTATGGCTACACCTTC. Translation: CASSEQTIYGYTF.

In regard to this clone: One junction end disagrees with the germline gene, perhaps due to a read error. The chain is built from TRBV7-2 and TRBJ1-1, with D unclear. The CDR3 contains 14 residues. CDR1 SGHTA and CDR2 FQGNSA come from the germline V gene. CDR3 bases: TGCGCCAGCAGCCAAGAATCGGGTAACACTGAAGCTTTCTTT. Translated, it gives CASSQESGNTEAFF. The full variable domain, completed using reference TRBV7-2 and TRBJ1-1, is GAGVSQSPSNKVTEKGKDVELRCDPISGHTALYWYRQSLGQGLEFLIYFQGNSAPDKSGLPSDRFSAERTGGSVSTLTIQRTQQEDSAVYLCASSQESGNTEAFFGQGTRLTVV.

The rearrangement links TRBV7-9 to TRBJ1-2; 7 nucleotides agree with TRBD1. The V gene's germline CDR1 is SEHNR and CDR2 FQNEAQ (reference sequence). The CDR3 has 14 residues. V lost 5 bases, J lost 4 bases, and 7 bases stayed unmatched. CDR3 DNA: TGTGCCAGCAGCCAGGGACAGCAGCTCTATGGCTACACCTTC. Protein: CASSQGQQLYGYTF.

The chain couples TRBV20-1 to TRBJ1-1; D gene ambiguous. The CDR3 is 11 amino acids. V was pared by 5 bases and J by 7 bases, with 11 bases between. The germline CDR1 and CDR2 sequences are DFQATT and SNEGSKA (reference sequence). CDR3 in DNA: TGCAGTGCTTCTCGTCGGGGTGAAGCTTTCTTT. This translates into CSASRRGEAFF.

The gene calls are TRBV13 and TRBJ1-1; a weak D match, TRBD1 (6 bases). The CDR3 runs to 15 residues. CDR1 is PRHDT and CDR2 is FYEKMQ in the germline V gene (reference sequence). V was trimmed by 6 bases and J by 0 bases, leaving 14 bases between them. CDR3 in amino acids: CASRVRGGVNTEAFF. DNA of the CDR3: TGTGCCAGCAGGGTTAGGGGGGGGGTGAACACTGAAGCTTTCTTT.